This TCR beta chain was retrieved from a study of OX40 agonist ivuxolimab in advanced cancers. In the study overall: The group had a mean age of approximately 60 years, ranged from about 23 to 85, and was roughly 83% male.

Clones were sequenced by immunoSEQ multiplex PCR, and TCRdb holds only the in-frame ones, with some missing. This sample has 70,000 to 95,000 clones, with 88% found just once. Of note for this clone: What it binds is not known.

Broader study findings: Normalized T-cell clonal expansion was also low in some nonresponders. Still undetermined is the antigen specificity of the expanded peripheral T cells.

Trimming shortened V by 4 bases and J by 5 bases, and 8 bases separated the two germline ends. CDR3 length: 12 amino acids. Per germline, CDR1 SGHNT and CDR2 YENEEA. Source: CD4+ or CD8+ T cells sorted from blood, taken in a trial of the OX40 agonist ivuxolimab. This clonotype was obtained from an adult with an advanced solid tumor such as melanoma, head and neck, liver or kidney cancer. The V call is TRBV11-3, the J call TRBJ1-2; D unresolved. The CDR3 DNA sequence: TGTGCCAGCAGCTCGACGGTTTATGGCTACACCTTC. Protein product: CASSSTVYGYTF.